Listed here are 14 T cell receptor beta chains from one sample, sequenced in a study of OX40 agonist ivuxolimab in advanced cancers. Clones were read by immunoSEQ multiplex PCR, and TCRdb kept only the in-frame ones, dropping some. The table includes around 84,000 clones, around 94% detected once. This material consisted of CD4+ or CD8+ T cells sorted from blood, taken in a trial of the OX40 agonist ivuxolimab. The receptors stem from an adult with an advanced solid tumor such as melanoma, head and neck, liver or kidney cancer.

V is TRBV9 and J is TRBJ1-1; D is unclear. Between the trimmed V and J ends, which lost 7 bases and 1 base, there was a span of 5 bases. Per germline, CDR1 SGDLS and CDR2 YYNGEE. CDR3 length: 11 amino acids. CDR3 amino acids: CASGENTEAFF. In DNA, the CDR3 is TGTGCCAGCGGTGAGAACACTGAAGCTTTCTTT. Full variable domain (outside the CDR3, taken from reference TRBV9 and TRBJ1-1): DSGVTQTPKHLITATGQRVTLRCSPRSGDLSVYWYQQSLDQGLQFLIQYYNGEERAKGNILERFSAQQFPDLHSELNLSSLELGDSALYFCASGENTEAFFGQGTRLTVV.

The chain combines TRBV13 with TRBJ2-3, with D possibly matching TRBD2 (5 bases). Deletions cut 5 bases from V and 3 bases from J, with 12 bases between. CDR1 and CDR2 from the germline V gene are PRHDT and FYEKMQ (reference sequence). This CDR3 is built from 14 residues. This chain's CDR3 is CASSLWRVTDTQYF. DNA for the CDR3: TGTGCCAGCAGCCTTTGGCGGGTAACAGATACGCAGTATTTT.

The chain employs TRBV7-9 and TRBJ2-7, with a tentative D call TRBD2 (5 bases). This CDR3 has 13 amino acids. Germline assignment: CDR1 SEHNR and CDR2 FQNEAQ (reference sequence). Trimming removed 3 bases from V and 1 base from J, with 7 bases in between. In nucleotides, the CDR3 is TGTGCCAGCAGCTTCGCGGGTTCCTACGAGCAGTACTTC. Translation: CASSFAGSYEQYF.

This chain uses TRBV28 with TRBJ2-1; D remains ambiguous. The ends were cut back, 5 bases at V and 5 bases at J, with 10 bases in the middle. This CDR3 has 13 residues. Germline CDR1 and CDR2: MDHEN and SYDVKM. In nucleotides, the CDR3 is TGTGCCAGCAGTCCAATGGGCCACAATGAGCAGTTCTTC. It is translated as CASSPMGHNEQFF. Complete variable domain (other parts from reference TRBV28 and TRBJ2-1): DVKVTQSSRYLVKRTGEKVFLECVQDMDHENMFWYRQDPGLGLRLIYFSYDVKMKEKGDIPEGYSVSREKKERFSLILESASTNQTSMYLCASSPMGHNEQFFGPGTRLTVL.

V is TRBV9 and J is TRBJ2-3; 9 nucleotides agree with TRBD2. This CDR3 has 17 residues. After removal of 1 base from V and 3 bases from J, the junction contained 9 bases not matched to a gene. Germline lookup yields CDR1 SGDLS and CDR2 YYNGEE. The CDR3 DNA follows: TGTGCCAGCAGCGTACCCCTTAGCGGGAGCGGGACAGATACGCAGTATTTT. It codes for CASSVPLSGSGTDTQYF.

To note about this clone: The sample holds other DNA sequences that translate to the same CDR3. This chain connects TRBV4-3 to TRBJ2-7, with D perhaps matching TRBD1 or TRBD2 (5 bases each). V gave up 0 bases and J gave up 2 bases, with 8 bases separating them. CDR3 length: 14 residues. Germline V gene sequence: CDR1 LGHNA, CDR2 YSLEER. The CDR3 here is CASSQERGPYEQYF. CDR3 DNA: TGCGCCAGCAGCCAAGAAAGGGGACCCTACGAGCAGTACTTC.

The chain employs TRBV2 and TRBJ2-3; 9 bases match TRBD2. CDR1 and CDR2 (germline): SNHLY, FYNNEI. CDR3 size: 19 residues. Trimming removed 3 bases from V and 3 bases from J; junction bases left unmatched: 16. The CDR3 loop reads CASSDAQGKRGRGTDTQYF. The CDR3 nucleotides are TGTGCCAGCAGTGACGCCCAGGGAAAGCGCGGGAGGGGTACAGATACGCAGTATTTT.

As DNA, the CDR3 is TGTGCCAGCAGCGTAGAAAGTGACTATGAAGCTTTCTTT. The encoded protein is CASSVESDYEAFF. V and J are TRBV9 and TRBJ1-1, with no clear D. The V gene's germline CDR1 is SGDLS and CDR2 YYNGEE. Trimming removed 0 bases at V and 7 bases at J, with 10 bases between. The CDR3 runs to 13 residues.

This clone is labeled as large. Written as DNA, the CDR3 is TGTGCCAGCAGCCCGAGGCCTGCCCGCTACGAGCAGTACTTC. Translation gives CASSPRPARYEQYF. V and J are TRBV7-8 and TRBJ2-7; D gene ambiguous. Germline CDR1 SGHVS, CDR2 FQNEAQ. The CDR3 is made up of 14 amino acids. Trimming took 5 bases from V and 3 from J, leaving 14 bases between them. The variable domain in full, completed from reference TRBV7-8 and TRBJ2-7, reads GAGVSQSPRYKVAKRGQDVALRCDPISGHVSLFWYQQALGQGPEFLTYFQNEAQLDKSGLPSDRFFAERPEGSVSTLKIQRTQQEDSAVYLCASSPRPARYEQYFGPGTRLTVT.

This chain uses TRBV15 with TRBJ2-4; possibly TRBD1 or TRBD2 for D (5 bases each). The CDR3 covers 16 residues. The germline CDR1 and CDR2 sequences are LNHNV and YYDKDF (reference sequence). V lost 6 bases, J lost 0 bases, and 15 bases lay in between. The CDR3 DNA sequence: TGTGCCACCAGGCGGGTCTCAGGGATAGCCAAAAACATTCAGTACTTC. Translated: CATRRVSGIAKNIQYF.

The V call is TRBV7-2, the J call TRBJ2-7; D possibly uses TRBD1 or TRBD2 (5 bases each). The CDR3 is 14 residues long. The V gene lost 1 base and the J gene lost 2 bases, with 9 bases spanning the gap. The germline gives CDR1 SGHTA, CDR2 FQGNSA. In nucleotides, the CDR3 is TGTGCCAGCAGCTTAGATCTGGGGGCCTACGAGCAGTACTTC. Translation gives CASSLDLGAYEQYF.

The chain has TRBV29-1 and TRBJ1-2; 10 bases are a match to TRBD1. The CDR3 has 13 residues. Germline V lookup: CDR1 SQVTM, CDR2 ANQGSEA. Germline trimming cut 4 bases from V and 5 bases from J; bases unmatched to any gene: 4. The chain's CDR3 is CSVGQGARYGYTF. For the CDR3, the DNA is TGCAGCGTTGGACAGGGGGCGAGGTATGGCTACACCTTC.

This chain connects TRBV11-1 to TRBJ2-7, with 9 bases lining up with TRBD1. The trim removed 5 bases at V and 5 bases at J, leaving 10 bases unmatched. The CDR3 loop spans 15 amino acids. Germline V gene sequence: CDR1 SGHAT, CDR2 FQDESV (reference sequence). The CDR3 loop is CASSPDRGKVDEQYF. The CDR3, as DNA: TGTGCCAGCAGCCCAGACAGGGGGAAGGTAGACGAGCAGTACTTC.

The rearrangement uses TRBV28 and TRBJ2-7, with TRBD2 identical over 7 bases. Germline values: CDR1 MDHEN, CDR2 SYDVKM. Trimming took 6 bases from V and 5 from J; bases not matched to a gene: 16. The CDR3 spans 16 residues. CDR3 residues: CASSLGRTSEWDEQYF. Written as DNA, the CDR3 is TGTGCCAGCAGCCTGGGCAGGACTAGTGAATGGGACGAGCAGTACTTC.